The clone carrying this TCR beta chain was detected a few times. Its cognate antigen is unknown. Researchers used the Oncomine TCR Beta short-read assay to sequence DNA from cultured CD4+ T cells. A single record per CDR3 protein comes from TCRdb applying MiXCR to the PCR reads. This sample yields about 12,000 distinct CDR3 sequences, of which more than 30% are seen a single time; roughly 12% belongs to the top ten. The sample is drawn from a study of vaccination and CD4 T cells after COVID-19. As for the study in general: Six males and four females, two Hispanic, made up the convalescents.

The germline V gene has CDR1 LNHNV and CDR2 YYDKDF (reference sequence). The CDR3 contains 14 residues. V gave up 5 bases and J gave up 1 base, with 12 bases separating them. Noted treatment: roughly 10-day PBMC culture with coronavirus spike peptide pools or control peptides (ViraFEST assay). This chain connects TRBV15 to TRBJ2-7, with D perhaps matching TRBD2 (5 bases). The clonotype originates from a human donor who had recovered from COVID-19. Specimen: CD4+ T cells from blood, cultured in vitro, collected after SARS-CoV-2 vaccination. The CDR3 here is CATSRGLESYEQYF. DNA for the CDR3: TGTGCCACCAGCCGGGGATTAGAGTCCTACGAGCAGTACTTC.